Shown below are 27 T cell receptor beta chains from a single sample sequenced in a study of T cells in localized non-small cell lung cancer. Clones were sequenced by immunoSEQ multiplex PCR, and TCRdb holds only the in-frame ones, with some missing. Of roughly 38,000 clones in the sample, more than 80% were seen once. Material: peripheral blood mononuclear cells, obtained before any cancer treatment. Receptor source: a male donor at least 60 years old with stage II lung adenocarcinoma.

The J gene is TRBJ1-2, the V gene TRBV28, with a tentative D call TRBD1 (6 bases). This CDR3 has 17 residues. The V end lost 5 bases, the J end lost 3 bases, and 22 bases lay between the germline ends. The germline V gene encodes CDR1 MDHEN and CDR2 SYDVKM. The CDR3 loop is CASSPPAGGREDYGYTF. The CDR3 nucleotides are TGTGCCAGCAGTCCCCCGGCGGGGGGGCGCGAGGACTATGGCTACACCTTC.

A single count supports this clone. The chain couples TRBV7-2 to TRBJ2-3; 8 bases align to TRBD1. Per germline, CDR1 SGHTA and CDR2 FQGNSA. J lost 6 bases, V lost 1 base, and 3 bases had no gene match. This CDR3 contains 14 residues. CDR3 sequence reads: CASSLGTGSDTQYF. CDR3 nucleotides: TGTGCCAGCAGCTTAGGGACAGGGTCGGATACGCAGTATTTT. Looking up the rest from reference TRBV7-2 and TRBJ2-3 gives the full variable domain: GAGVSQSPSNKVTEKGKDVELRCDPISGHTALYWYRQSLGQGLEFLIYFQGNSAPDKSGLPSDRFSAERTGGSVSTLTIQRTQQEDSAVYLCASSLGTGSDTQYFGPGTRLTVL.

This chain connects TRBV28 to TRBJ1-5; 11 nucleotides agree with TRBD1. V lost 6 bases to trimming and J lost 7 bases; unmatched junction nucleotides: 8. Germline V CDR1 and CDR2: MDHEN, SYDVKM. CDR3 length equals 15 residues. The CDR3 coding sequence is TGTGCCAGCAGCCGCGGGACAGGGGGTAAACAGCCCCAGCATTTT. This codes for CASSRGTGGKQPQHF.

The chain recombines TRBV9 with TRBJ1-2, with 10 bases aligning to TRBD1. This CDR3 has 15 residues. Looked up from germline, CDR1 is SGDLS and CDR2 is YYNGEE. Trimming cost V 1 base and J 3 bases; bases outside gene matches: 3. CDR3 coding DNA: TGTGCCAGCAGCGTACTTGGGACAGGGGACTATGGCTACACCTTC. Translating it yields CASSVLGTGDYGYTF.

This sequence joins TRBV4-3 and TRBJ2-2; tentative D call: TRBD2 (6 bases). The V and J ends lost 5 bases and 5 bases respectively, with 9 bases between them. Germline CDR1 is LGHNA and CDR2 is YSLEER. The CDR3 covers 13 residues. CDR3 sequence (DNA): TGCGCCAGCAGCTATAGCGGAACCGGGGAGCTGTTTTTT. Translating gives CASSYSGTGELFF.

The rearrangement links TRBV7-8 to TRBJ2-1; D unclear. With 1 base removed from V and 7 bases from J, the gap between germline ends came to 5 bases. CDR3 length: 12 residues. Germline CDR1 reads SGHVS; CDR2 reads FQNEAQ. The CDR3 DNA is TGTGCCAGCAGCTTAGGTGTGAATGAGCAGTTCTTC. Residues: CASSLGVNEQFF.

This chain joins TRBV19 and TRBJ1-5, with D maybe TRBD1 (5 bases). CDR3 length: 15 amino acids. The ends were cut back, 7 bases at V and 7 bases at J, with 20 bases in the middle. Germline loops: CDR1 LNHDA, CDR2 SQIVND (reference sequence). CDR3 sequence reads: CASTGVGRGGQPQHF. CDR3 DNA sequence: TGTGCCAGTACTGGGGTCGGGAGGGGCGGGCAGCCCCAGCATTTT.

The J gene is TRBJ1-3, the V gene TRBV9, with unresolved D. From germline, CDR1 is SGDLS and CDR2 YYNGEE. V lost 0 bases to trimming and J lost 5 bases, with 6 bases between them. The CDR3 loop spans 13 amino acids. The CDR3 loop reads CASSVGDRNTIYF. The CDR3, as DNA: TGTGCCAGCAGCGTAGGGGATAGAAACACCATATATTTT.

The genes are TRBV30 and TRBJ2-2, with D tentatively TRBD1 (5 bases). Germline values: CDR1 GTSNPN, CDR2 SVGIG (reference sequence). V was shortened by 7 bases and J by 6 bases, with 12 bases between the two germline ends. The CDR3 consists of 12 residues. This chain's CDR3 is CASGRGPGELFF. The CDR3 nucleotides are TGTGCCTCGGGTAGGGGTCCCGGGGAGCTGTTTTTT. Full variable domain (rest looked up from reference TRBV30 and TRBJ2-2): SQTIHQWPATLVQPVGSPLSLECTVEGTSNPNLYWYRQAAGRGLQLLFYSVGIGQISSEVPQNLSASRPQDRQFILSSKKLLLSDSGFYLCASGRGPGELFFGEGSRLTVL.

The chain is built from TRBV28 and TRBJ2-7; 11 nucleotides agree with TRBD2. CDR3 size: 15 residues. V gave up 5 bases and J gave up 0 bases; unmatched junction bases: 3. Germline values: CDR1 MDHEN, CDR2 SYDVKM. The CDR3 loop is CASSRTSGYSYEQYF. The CDR3 DNA reads as TGTGCCAGCAGTAGGACTAGCGGGTACTCCTACGAGCAGTACTTC.

The CDR3 nucleotides are TGTGCCAGTAGTATGCGAGCACACGTGCCCTACAATGAGCAGTTCTTC. It codes for CASSMRAHVPYNEQFF. This chain links TRBV19 with TRBJ2-1; D unclear. CDR3 length equals 16 residues. V lost 3 bases and J lost 2, with 14 bases in between. Germline loops: CDR1 LNHDA, CDR2 SQIVND (reference sequence).

The chain has TRBV7-2 and TRBJ1-5; 8 positions match TRBD1. Germline loops: CDR1 SGHTA, CDR2 FQGNSA. The CDR3 length is 13 residues. The V segment lost 6 bases and the J segment 3 bases; nucleotides outside the gene matches: 1. The CDR3 spells CASRGQANQPQHF. Here the CDR3 DNA reads TGTGCCAGCAGGGGACAGGCCAATCAGCCCCAGCATTTT.

This sequence joins TRBV25-1 and TRBJ2-3; 8 bases map to TRBD1. This CDR3 contains 15 residues. With V trimmed by 11 bases and J by 3 bases, 13 bases remained unmatched. From germline, CDR1 is MGHDK and CDR2 SYGVNS. The CDR3 sequence: CARLARQGFTDTQYF. The DNA for the CDR3 is TGTGCCCGTTTGGCGAGACAGGGGTTTACAGATACGCAGTATTTT.

The V gene is TRBV4-1, the J gene TRBJ2-5, with 8 bases identical to TRBD2. In germline, CDR1 is MGHRA, CDR2 YSYEKL. V was pared by 0 bases and J by 9 bases, with 6 bases of the junction left unmatched. The CDR3 runs 14 residues. In DNA, the CDR3 is TGCGCCAGCAGCCAAGAGGACGGGAGGGCCCCCCAGTACTTC. Amino acids: CASSQEDGRAPQYF.

In DNA, the CDR3 is TGTGCCAGCTCACCAGTCGAGGGGAATAGCAATCAGCCCCAGCATTTT. Its protein is CASSPVEGNSNQPQHF. The chain is built from TRBV18 and TRBJ1-5, with a possible D match to TRBD1 (5 bases). CDR1 is KGHSH and CDR2 is LQKENI in the germline V gene. The germline V and J ends were trimmed by 2 bases and 0 bases, with 11 bases remaining between them. The CDR3 has 16 amino acids.

This chain joins TRBV6-1 and TRBJ1-4, with 7 bases fitting TRBD1. V lost 5 bases, J lost 7 bases, and 10 bases stayed unmatched. The CDR3 has 15 amino acids. Per germline, CDR1 MNHNS and CDR2 SASEGT. The CDR3 bases are TGTGCCAGCAGTTCACAGGGGCGGACGGGTGAAAAACTGTTTTTT. This translates into CASSSQGRTGEKLFF.

The CDR3 is CASSLSSSGPSSGYTF. The CDR3 nucleotides are TGTGCCAGCAGTTTATCGAGCTCGGGGCCCTCGAGTGGCTACACCTTC. V and J are TRBV27 and TRBJ1-2; tentative D call: TRBD1 (5 bases). The germline CDR1 and CDR2 sequences are MNHEY and SMNVEV (reference sequence). Trimming took off 0 bases at V and 7 bases at J, with 18 bases between the two ends. The CDR3 covers 16 residues.

The chain is built from TRBV5-1 and TRBJ1-1; no clear D. Germline loops: CDR1 SGHRS, CDR2 YFSETQ. This CDR3 comprises 15 residues. V was shortened by 0 bases and J by 11 bases, with 20 bases between the two germline ends. CDR3 protein: CASSLGIIRQEHAFF. CDR3 sequence (DNA): TGCGCCAGCAGCTTGGGTATTATTCGGCAGGAGCATGCTTTCTTT.

The J gene is TRBJ2-7, the V gene TRBV6-5, with 8 bases that match TRBD1. This CDR3 spans 15 amino acids. With 6 bases clipped from V and 0 bases from J, the junction kept 7 bases outside the gene matches. Germline loops: CDR1 MNHEY, CDR2 SVGAGI. The CDR3 sequence: CASRKTGASSYEQYF. The CDR3 bases are TGTGCCAGCAGGAAGACAGGGGCCAGCTCCTACGAGCAGTACTTC.

The rearrangement links TRBV20-1 to TRBJ2-1; D is tentatively TRBD1 or TRBD2 (5 bases each). V gave up 5 bases and J gave up 14 bases, with 16 bases separating them. The CDR3 totals 11 residues. Germline V CDR1 and CDR2: DFQATT, SNEGSKA (reference sequence). The CDR3 region is CSAPDGVGEFF. In DNA, the CDR3 is TGCAGTGCTCCCGACGGGGTGGGGGAGTTCTTC.

V usage is TRBV5-1 and J usage is TRBJ2-1; TRBD2 aligns across 10 bases. The CDR3 has 15 amino acids. The V gene end was trimmed by 2 bases and the J gene end by 7 bases; junction bases not matched to a gene: 6. From germline, CDR1 is SGHRS and CDR2 YFSETQ. CDR3 loop: CASSLTSGDWNEQFF. CDR3 in DNA: TGCGCCAGCAGCTTAACTAGCGGGGATTGGAATGAGCAGTTCTTC.

The chain has TRBV30 and TRBJ1-6; weak D call: TRBD1 (5 bases). The CDR3 is made up of 15 amino acids. V lost 5 bases to trimming and J lost 10 bases, with 21 bases between them. The germline CDR1 and CDR2 sequences are GTSNPN and SVGIG (reference sequence). The chain's CDR3 is CAWSGGNSETSPLHF. The CDR3, as DNA: TGTGCCTGGTCGGGGGGGAACAGCGAGACCTCACCCCTCCACTTT.

The J gene is TRBJ2-3, the V gene TRBV29-1; 8 bases are a match to TRBD1. Germline V gene sequence: CDR1 SQVTM, CDR2 ANQGSEA. The CDR3 is 14 residues long. V lost 6 bases and J lost 3; bases outside the gene matches: 8. The CDR3 sequence: CSVKDRVGTDTQYF. CDR3 in DNA: TGCAGCGTGAAGGACAGGGTGGGAACAGATACGCAGTATTTT.

The chain combines TRBV30 with TRBJ2-1; no clear D gene. V lost 5 bases and J 5 bases, leaving 4 bases between the germline ends. The CDR3 consists of 10 residues. Germline-derived CDR1 and CDR2 are GTSNPN and SVGIG (reference sequence). CDR3 coding DNA: TGTGCCTGGGTTAACAATGAGCAGTTCTTC. It yields the protein CAWVNNEQFF. The full variable domain, rest sourced from reference TRBV30 and TRBJ2-1, is SQTIHQWPATLVQPVGSPLSLECTVEGTSNPNLYWYRQAAGRGLQLLFYSVGIGQISSEVPQNLSASRPQDRQFILSSKKLLLSDSGFYLCAWVNNEQFFGPGTRLTVL.

J is TRBJ1-1 and V is TRBV28; 7 bases are shared with TRBD1. The CDR3 is 14 residues long. The V and J ends lost 4 bases and 4 bases, in that order; junction bases with no gene match: 6. In germline, CDR1 is MDHEN, CDR2 SYDVKM. Here the CDR3 DNA reads TGTGCCAGCAGTTCGAGCGCAGGGGGCACTGAAGCTTTCTTT. Protein sequence: CASSSSAGGTEAFF.

The chain recombines TRBV28 with TRBJ1-3; D gene ambiguous. CDR1 is MDHEN, CDR2 SYDVKM, per germline. CDR3 length equals 14 residues. V was cut by 3 bases and J by 4 bases, with 10 bases left in between. CDR3 residues: CASSLTLSGNTIYF. The CDR3 DNA is TGTGCCAGCAGTTTGACTTTAAGCGGAAACACCATATATTTT.

The chain carries TRBV7-9 and TRBJ2-5, with 8 bases matching TRBD2. CDR3 length: 17 residues. Germline loops: CDR1 SEHNR, CDR2 FQNEAQ (reference sequence). The J segment lost 1 base and the V segment lost 5 bases, leaving 12 bases of the junction unmatched. The CDR3 is CASSQGLAGPLQETQYF. CDR3 bases: TGTGCCAGCAGCCAGGGGCTAGCGGGTCCTCTCCAAGAGACCCAGTACTTC. Filled out from reference TRBV7-9 and TRBJ2-5, the complete variable domain reads DTGVSQNPRHKITKRGQNVTFRCDPISEHNRLYWYRQTLGQGPEFLTYFQNEAQLEKSRLLSDRFSAERPKGSFSTLEIQRTEQGDSAMYLCASSQGLAGPLQETQYFGPGTRLLVL.